These 8 T cell receptor beta chains came from one sample sequenced in a study of identical twins. TCRdb passed the 5' RACE reads through MiXCR, listing each CDR3 protein once. This sample has about 220,000 distinct CDR3 sequences, with 7.5% found just once. The data were also submitted as part of a second study, on yellow fever vaccine responses in identical twins.

The sequenced sample consisted of memory (CD45RO+) T cells sorted from blood. Every receptor here comes from a woman aged 18-29 years in good health.

This clonotype was counted between two and nine times. The rearrangement links TRBV10-3 to TRBJ1-4, with D unclear. Germline-derived CDR1 and CDR2 are ENHRY and SYGVKD. The CDR3 loop spans 12 amino acids. Trimming removed 3 bases from V and 7 bases from J, with 6 bases in between. CDR3 nucleotides: TGTGCCATCAGTGAACAGACTGAAAAACTGTTTTTT. Its protein product is CAISEQTEKLFF.

This rearrangement joins TRBV20-1 to TRBJ2-3; 10 bases match TRBD2. Germline V lookup: CDR1 DFQATT, CDR2 SNEGSKA (reference sequence). V lost 3 bases and J lost 4; bases outside the gene matches: 7. This CDR3 is built from 15 residues. This CDR3 is CSASNPSGRSDTQYF. CDR3 coding DNA: TGCAGTGCTAGTAATCCTAGCGGGAGATCAGATACGCAGTATTTT.

This clonotype was observed many times. The rearrangement joins TRBV5-1 to TRBJ2-7; 9 bases are shared with TRBD1. The V segment lost 5 bases and the J segment 0 bases; nucleotides outside the gene matches: 6. The CDR3 has 15 amino acids. Germline values: CDR1 SGHRS, CDR2 YFSETQ. Written as DNA, the CDR3 is TGCGCCAGCAGGTGGACAGGGGAGACCTCCTACGAGCAGTACTTC. This encodes CASRWTGETSYEQYF.

This clonotype has a count of ten or more. The genes are TRBV10-3 and TRBJ2-5; TRBD2 aligns across 9 bases. V was clipped by 2 bases and J by 4 bases; unmatched bases: 5. This CDR3 has 15 residues. The germline V gene encodes CDR1 ENHRY and CDR2 SYGVKD. CDR3: CAISEVAGEGETQYF. In nucleotides, the CDR3 is TGTGCCATCAGTGAGGTAGCGGGAGAAGGAGAGACCCAGTACTTC.

The chain is built from TRBV2 and TRBJ2-2; a possible D gene is TRBD1 (6 bases). V was pared by 6 bases and J by 5 bases, with 13 bases between. The V gene's germline CDR1 is SNHLY and CDR2 FYNNEI. The length of the CDR3 is 14 residues. The CDR3 is CASSWGRGTGELFF. DNA of the CDR3: TGTGCCAGCAGCTGGGGCAGGGGTACCGGGGAGCTGTTTTTT.

The chain employs TRBV2 and TRBJ2-7; perhaps D is TRBD1 or TRBD2 (5 bases each). V was cut by 7 bases and J by 8 bases, with 18 bases left in between. The CDR3 loop spans 13 amino acids. Germline V gene data show CDR1 as SNHLY and CDR2 as FYNNEI. This CDR3 reads CASMLSGRTKQYF. The CDR3 DNA reads as TGTGCCAGCATGCTTTCGGGACGGACGAAGCAGTACTTC.

This clonotype was found a few times. The V and J genes are TRBV12-3 or TRBV12-4 and TRBJ1-4; tentative D call: TRBD1 (6 bases). The CDR3 has 13 amino acids. V was pared by 7 bases and J by 8 bases, with 14 bases between. CDR3 loop: CASTKGQHEKLFF. CDR3 in DNA: TGTGCCAGCACTAAAGGACAGCACGAAAAACTGTTTTTT.

This clonotype was seen many times. The chain links TRBV7-2 to TRBJ2-1; 8 nucleotides match TRBD2. The CDR3 loop spans 16 amino acids. From germline, CDR1 is SGHTA and CDR2 FQGNSA. V was clipped by 4 bases and J by 4 bases; unmatched bases: 9. The CDR3 DNA reads TGTGCCAGCAGCTCGGGCGGGACTAGATCTTACAATGAGCAGTTCTTC. This encodes CASSSGGTRSYNEQFF. Full variable domain (missing parts from reference TRBV7-2 and TRBJ2-1): GAGVSQSPSNKVTEKGKDVELRCDPISGHTALYWYRQSLGQGLEFLIYFQGNSAPDKSGLPSDRFSAERTGGSVSTLTIQRTQQEDSAVYLCASSSGGTRSYNEQFFGPGTRLTVL.